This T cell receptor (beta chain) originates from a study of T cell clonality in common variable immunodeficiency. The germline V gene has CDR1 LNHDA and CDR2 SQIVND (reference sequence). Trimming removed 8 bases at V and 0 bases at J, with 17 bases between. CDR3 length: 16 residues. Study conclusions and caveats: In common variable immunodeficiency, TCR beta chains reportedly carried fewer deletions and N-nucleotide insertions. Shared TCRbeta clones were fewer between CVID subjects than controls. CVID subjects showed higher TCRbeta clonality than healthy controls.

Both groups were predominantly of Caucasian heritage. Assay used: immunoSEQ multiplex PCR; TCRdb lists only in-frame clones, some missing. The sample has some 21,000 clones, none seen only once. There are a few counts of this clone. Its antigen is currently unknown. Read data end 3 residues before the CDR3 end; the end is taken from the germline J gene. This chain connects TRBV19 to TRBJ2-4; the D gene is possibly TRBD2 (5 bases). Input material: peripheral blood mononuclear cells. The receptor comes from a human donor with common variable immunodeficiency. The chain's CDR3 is CASSSGQRIAKNIQYF. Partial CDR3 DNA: TGTGCCAGTTCCTCTGGGCAGCGGATAGCCAAAAACATT.